The entry that follows covers one T cell receptor beta chain sequence. Its target is not known. Sequencing was performed with immunoSEQ multiplex PCR; in TCRdb, only in-frame clones are kept and a portion is missing. The table has some 20,000 clones, approximately 59% seen once. This specimen comes from a study of radiation and T cells in renal cell carcinoma. Study-level points and caveats: In nephrectomy-only tumors, top 100 clonotypes averaged roughly 45%, versus 54% irradiated.

As to treatment: treatment-naive control, cytoreductive nephrectomy. The patient's renal cell carcinoma had clear cell pathology. V shed 10 bases and J 4 bases; nucleotides not matched to a gene: 13. CDR1 KGHSH and CDR2 LQKENI come from the germline V gene. The CDR3 is 16 amino acids. The J gene is TRBJ2-2, the V gene TRBV18, with 9 bases aligning to TRBD2. The source was tumor tissue, collected from a patient whose treatment was nephrectomy without radiotherapy. This TCR was recovered from a man aged 50 to 59 with renal cell carcinoma. The CDR3 nucleotides are TGTGCCACCCCCAAGCAATCTAGCGGGACCACCGGGGAGCTGTTTTTT. Residues: CATPKQSSGTTGELFF. The full variable domain, with the rest looked up from reference TRBV18 and TRBJ2-2, is NAGVMQNPRHLVRRRGQEARLRCSPMKGHSHVYWYRQLPEEGLKFMVYLQKENIIDESGMPKERFSAEFPKEGPSILRIQQVVRGDSAAYFCATPKQSSGTTGELFFGEGSRLTVL.